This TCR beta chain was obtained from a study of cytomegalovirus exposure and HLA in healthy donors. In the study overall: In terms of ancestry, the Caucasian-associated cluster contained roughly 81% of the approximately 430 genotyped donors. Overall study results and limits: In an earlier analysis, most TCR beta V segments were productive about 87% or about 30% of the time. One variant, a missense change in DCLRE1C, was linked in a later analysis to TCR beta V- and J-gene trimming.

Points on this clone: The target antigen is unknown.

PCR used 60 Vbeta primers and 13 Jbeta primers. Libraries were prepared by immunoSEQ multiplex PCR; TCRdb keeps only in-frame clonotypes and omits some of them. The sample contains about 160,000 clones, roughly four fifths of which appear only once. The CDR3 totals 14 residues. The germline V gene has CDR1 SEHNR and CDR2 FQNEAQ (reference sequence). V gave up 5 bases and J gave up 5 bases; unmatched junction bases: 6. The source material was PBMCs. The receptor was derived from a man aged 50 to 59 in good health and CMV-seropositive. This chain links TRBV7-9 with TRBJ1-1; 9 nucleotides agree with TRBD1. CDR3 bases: TGTGCCAGCAGCCACTCCGGGACAGGGACTGAAGCTTTCTTT. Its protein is CASSHSGTGTEAFF. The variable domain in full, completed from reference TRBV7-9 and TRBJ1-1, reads DTGVSQNPRHKITKRGQNVTFRCDPISEHNRLYWYRQTLGQGPEFLTYFQNEAQLEKSRLLSDRFSAERPKGSFSTLEIQRTEQGDSAMYLCASSHSGTGTEAFFGQGTRLTVV.